One sample yielded the 25 T cell receptor beta chains listed below, sequenced in a study of regulatory T cells in long-lasting Graves disease. As for time point: newly diagnosed GD, antithyroid drugs for less than 3 months. Researchers made the TCR library from RNA that was extracted from PBMCs. Sequencing libraries for TCR beta were prepared with iRepertoire HTBI primers and Arm-PCR of CDR3 regions. TCRdb re-called the multiplex PCR reads through MiXCR, storing one row per CDR3 protein. The sample shows more than 450,000 distinct CDR3 sequences, 12% of them seen only once. This same sample was also taken into another study, of T cells in Graves' hyperthyroidism and ophthalmopathy.

The specimen comprised peripheral blood mononuclear cells (PBMCs), sampled at new diagnosis, from a patient treated with antithyroid drugs. The receptors were gathered from a woman aged 25-40 years with Graves disease.

This clonotype was detected a few times. J is TRBJ1-4 and V is TRBV9; D is unclear. Germline-derived CDR1 and CDR2 are SGDLS and YYNGEE. This CDR3 spans 15 amino acids. Between the trimmed V and J ends, which lost 0 bases and 8 bases, there was a span of 14 bases. CDR3 sequence (DNA): TGTGCCAGCAGCGTAGGGACGACCCTCGGGGAAAAACTGTTTTTT. Its protein product is CASSVGTTLGEKLFF.

This clonotype has only a few counts. The V call is TRBV6-2 or TRBV6-3, the J call TRBJ1-1; possibly TRBD1 for D (5 bases). V gave up 2 bases and J gave up 5 bases, with 12 bases separating them. The V gene's germline CDR1 is MNHEY and CDR2 SVGEGT. CDR3 length equals 14 residues. As DNA, the CDR3 is TGTGCCAGCAGTTACACCTATCGGGGGACTGAAGCTTTCTTT. This translates into CASSYTYRGTEAFF.

This clonotype was picked up many times. The gene calls are TRBV6-1 and TRBJ1-1; TRBD1 agrees at 7 bases. Germline V lookup: CDR1 MNHNS, CDR2 SASEGT. Trimming took 6 bases from V and 1 from J; bases not matched to a gene: 5. CDR3 length: 14 amino acids. CDR3 in DNA: TGTGCCAGCAGACCGGGACAGCAGAACACTGAAGCTTTCTTT. This gives the protein CASRPGQQNTEAFF.

Many counts were recorded for this clonotype. The rearrangement uses TRBV28 and TRBJ1-6; tentatively, D is TRBD1 (6 bases). The CDR3 is made up of 14 amino acids. Germline lookup yields CDR1 MDHEN and CDR2 SYDVKM. Trimming stripped 3 bases from V and 9 bases from J, with 12 bases between. CDR3: CASSFIQGGSPLHF. DNA of the CDR3: TGTGCCAGCAGTTTCATACAGGGAGGTTCACCCCTCCACTTT.

In this sample, this clonotype turned up many times. The V gene is TRBV20-1, the J gene TRBJ1-1; TRBD1 aligns across 7 bases. Germline-derived CDR1 and CDR2 are DFQATT and SNEGSKA (reference sequence). This CDR3 spans 13 amino acids. Losses at the gene ends were 3 bases for V and 1 base for J; bases not matched to a gene: 2. The CDR3 nucleotides are TGCAGTGCTAGGACAGGGACGAACACTGAAGCTTTCTTT. Translating it yields CSARTGTNTEAFF.

This clonotype appeared many times. The rearrangement uses TRBV27 and TRBJ2-1, with D possibly matching TRBD2 (6 bases). The CDR3 has 15 residues. Germline V lookup: CDR1 MNHEY, CDR2 SMNVEV (reference sequence). The V end lost 3 bases, the J end lost 4 bases, and 13 bases lay between the germline ends. CDR3 protein: CASSLRGVSYNEQFF. The CDR3 DNA is TGTGCCAGCAGTTTGCGGGGAGTGAGTTACAATGAGCAGTTCTTC.

The J gene is TRBJ2-5, the V gene TRBV2; 12 bases map to TRBD2. Germline CDR1 reads SNHLY; CDR2 reads FYNNEI. V was pared by 6 bases and J by 3 bases, with 8 bases of the junction left unmatched. The CDR3 sequence is 16 residues long. The DNA for the CDR3 is TGTGCCAGCAGGCTGACTAGCGGGAGAGGGAAAGAGACCCAGTACTTC. As protein: CASRLTSGRGKETQYF.

The gene calls are TRBV20-1 and TRBJ1-1, with a possible D match to TRBD1 (6 bases). Trimming pared 6 bases from V and 5 bases from J, leaving 10 bases between. The CDR3 extends over 11 amino acids. The V gene's germline CDR1 is DFQATT and CDR2 SNEGSKA (reference sequence). DNA of the CDR3: TGCAGTGCCGCGGACAGAACTGAAGCTTTCTTT. Translation: CSAADRTEAFF.

This clonotype appeared many times. The chain couples TRBV10-3 to TRBJ2-1; TRBD2 agrees at 10 bases. Germline CDR1 reads ENHRY; CDR2 reads SYGVKD. The CDR3 has 17 residues. V lost 10 bases to trimming and J lost 5 bases; unmatched junction nucleotides: 17. The CDR3 is CATRWASGSIAHNEQFF. The CDR3 DNA reads TGTGCCACGCGATGGGCTAGCGGGAGTATCGCCCACAATGAGCAGTTCTTC.

This clonotype was seen a few times. This chain connects TRBV4-1 to TRBJ1-1, with D perhaps matching TRBD1 (5 bases). This CDR3 has 16 amino acids. CDR1 MGHRA and CDR2 YSYEKL come from the germline V gene. Trimming shortened V by 2 bases and J by 4 bases, and 17 bases separated the two germline ends. CDR3 in amino acids: CASSQLAGNPATEAFF. The CDR3 coding sequence is TGCGCCAGCAGCCAATTAGCAGGGAATCCTGCCACTGAAGCTTTCTTT.

This clonotype was observed a handful of times. The chain recombines TRBV7-9 with TRBJ2-4; D is unresolved. The CDR3 is 18 residues long. Germline V gene data show CDR1 as SEHNR and CDR2 as FQNEAQ (reference sequence). V lost 5 bases to trimming and J lost 0 bases, with 20 bases between them. CDR3 sequence: CASSTLPEVILAKNIQYF. CDR3 bases: TGTGCCAGCAGCACCCTCCCTGAAGTAATACTAGCCAAAAACATTCAGTACTTC.

The sample holds many counts of this clonotype. The V gene is TRBV11-2, the J gene TRBJ2-1; 9 nucleotides line up with TRBD2. The germline CDR1 and CDR2 sequences are SGHAT and FQNNGV. The CDR3 is 15 residues long. V dropped 1 base and J dropped 5; count of bases not matched to a gene: 3. DNA of the CDR3: TGTGCCAGCAGCTTAGTTGGGACTAGCAACAATGAGCAGTTCTTC. Amino acids: CASSLVGTSNNEQFF.

This clonotype was picked up a small number of times. A much larger clonotype is one base distant, so this may be a read error. It is likely a read error, because the conserved phenylalanine at the end of the CDR3 is missing. The chain links TRBV2 to TRBJ2-5; 7 bases fit TRBD2. This CDR3 comprises 13 residues. The trim removed 4 bases at V and 5 bases at J, leaving 4 bases unmatched. Germline CDR1 reads SNHLY; CDR2 reads FYNNEI. The CDR3 DNA is TGTGCCAGCAGTGTGACTAGCTGGGAGACCCAGTACCTC. As protein: CASSVTSWETQYL.

This chain connects TRBV18 to TRBJ2-1, with D possibly TRBD2 on 6 matching bases. The CDR3 runs 15 residues. Trimming pared 1 base from V and 2 bases from J, leaving 9 bases between. The germline V gene has CDR1 KGHSH and CDR2 LQKENI. As DNA, the CDR3 is TGTGCCAGCTCACCACGGGAGGCTACCTACAATGAGCAGTTCTTC. This sequence encodes CASSPREATYNEQFF.

In its sample, this clonotype was seen many times. The V call is TRBV11-2, the J call TRBJ2-5, with D hard to call. CDR3 length: 12 amino acids. The V and J ends lost 3 bases and 7 bases respectively, with 9 bases between them. The germline gives CDR1 SGHAT, CDR2 FQNNGV. CDR3 sequence (DNA): TGTGCCAGCAGCTTCTCAACGGGGACCCAGTACTTC. This encodes CASSFSTGTQYF.

V gene TRBV27 combines with J gene TRBJ1-4; 7 bases align to TRBD1. The CDR3 has 16 amino acids. The germline V gene has CDR1 MNHEY and CDR2 SMNVEV (reference sequence). The V gene end was trimmed by 5 bases and the J gene end by 6 bases; junction bases not matched to a gene: 12. CDR3 loop: CASSHASRDSYEKLFF. The CDR3 DNA follows: TGTGCCAGCAGTCACGCGTCCCGGGACAGCTATGAAAAACTGTTTTTT.

There are many counts of this clonotype. The V call is TRBV10-2, the J call TRBJ1-2; D not resolved. V lost 6 bases, J lost 2 bases, and 16 bases lay in between. Germline V gene sequence: CDR1 WSHSY, CDR2 SAAADI. The CDR3 has 15 amino acids. The CDR3 spells CASRQTPAENYGYTF. The CDR3 DNA sequence: TGCGCCAGCAGGCAGACACCGGCCGAGAACTATGGCTACACCTTC.

This clonotype has a count of ten or more. The chain couples TRBV11-3 to TRBJ2-1, with 8 bases that match TRBD1. Unmatched junction bases numbered 9, after V lost 4 bases and J lost 7 bases. CDR1 and CDR2 from the germline V gene are SGHNT and YENEEA. The CDR3 consists of 15 residues. DNA of the CDR3: TGTGCCAGCAGCTCTGGCTGGACAGGGCTGAATGAGCAGTTCTTC. It encodes CASSSGWTGLNEQFF. Full variable domain (outside the CDR3, taken from reference TRBV11-3 and TRBJ2-1): EAGVVQSPRYKIIEKKQPVAFWCNPISGHNTLYWYLQNLGQGPELLIRYENEEAVDDSQLPKDRFSAERLKGVDSTLKIQPAELGDSAVYLCASSSGWTGLNEQFFGPGTRLTVL.

Many counts were recorded for this clonotype. The chain uses TRBV20-1 and TRBJ2-7; 10 bases map to TRBD2. The CDR3 has 14 residues. With V trimmed by 5 bases and J by 0 bases, 4 bases remained unmatched. Germline values: CDR1 DFQATT, CDR2 SNEGSKA (reference sequence). CDR3 sequence: CSAASSGSSYEQYF. The CDR3 DNA reads as TGCAGTGCTGCGTCTAGCGGGAGCTCCTACGAGCAGTACTTC.

This clonotype was recorded many times. The V call is TRBV12-3 or TRBV12-4, the J call TRBJ1-1; 7 nucleotides align to TRBD1. Germline trimming cut 1 base from V and 2 bases from J; bases unmatched to any gene: 7. The CDR3 has 16 residues. The CDR3 sequence: CASSLGLWDSNTEAFF. For the CDR3, the DNA is TGTGCCAGCAGTTTAGGGTTGTGGGACAGCAACACTGAAGCTTTCTTT.

This clonotype was counted at least ten times. An end of the junction does not agree with germline; a read error may underlie this. The CDR3: CASSHSGEGTEAFF. CDR3 DNA: TGTGCCAGCAGTCACTCGGGGGAGGGCACTGAAGCTTTCTTT. J is TRBJ1-1 and V is TRBV6-2 or TRBV6-3, with D perhaps TRBD1 (5 bases). The CDR3 consists of 14 residues. Per the germline V gene, CDR1 is MNHEY and CDR2 is SVGEGT.

This chain joins TRBV28 and TRBJ2-2; 12 positions match TRBD2. Trimming removed 6 bases from V and 3 bases from J; junction bases left unmatched: 11. This CDR3 spans 18 amino acids. Germline V gene data show CDR1 as MDHEN and CDR2 as SYDVKM. The CDR3 reads CASRPSSGRALYTGELFF. The CDR3 region has the DNA TGTGCCAGCAGACCCTCTAGCGGGAGGGCCCTCTACACCGGGGAGCTGTTTTTT.

This clonotype was found many times. This rearrangement joins TRBV24-1 to TRBJ1-5, with D maybe TRBD1 (6 bases). Trimming left V 5 bases short and J 4 bases short, with 11 bases between. Germline values: CDR1 KGHDR, CDR2 SFDVKD. There are 14 residues in the CDR3. As DNA, the CDR3 is TGTGCCACCAGTGCACAGGGACGGAATCAGCCCCAGCATTTT. Protein: CATSAQGRNQPQHF.

This chain connects TRBV29-1 to TRBJ2-2, with D unclear. Germline values: CDR1 SQVTM, CDR2 ANQGSEA. The CDR3 has 12 amino acids. Trimming pared 4 bases from V and 8 bases from J, leaving 11 bases between. The CDR3 sequence: CSVAPGPGELFF. The DNA for the CDR3 is TGCAGCGTTGCCCCTGGGCCGGGGGAGCTGTTTTTT.

This clonotype showed up just a few times. The CDR3 nucleotides are TGCGCCAGCAGCCAGAATCAGGGGCCCCCGGGCACTGAAGCTTTCTTT. Translated, it gives CASSQNQGPPGTEAFF. The rearrangement links TRBV4-3 to TRBJ1-1, with D maybe TRBD1 (6 bases). Looked up from germline, CDR1 is LGHNA and CDR2 is YSLEER. There are 16 residues in the CDR3. Trimming left V 3 bases short and J 4 bases short, with 18 bases between.